This record covers a single T cell receptor beta chain. The sample comes from a study of blood T cell repertoires in COVID-19. Across the study: Whether acute or convalescent, the COVID-19 samples came from the United States, Italy and Spain. PBMCs, B-cell-depleted T cells, or T cells were the source of the cDNA or gDNA that made up the material.

As processed by the authors: Reference gene primers were amplified, and this amplification served to estimate nucleated cell counts. This table comes from immunoSEQ multiplex PCR, and its TCRdb copy is limited to in-frame clones, with some not included. The V and J calls and clone size are taken from that table; D and trimming were inferred from the DNA. The top ten clones hold roughly 5.1% of a sample with about 130,000 clones, around 79% of them seen once. Seattle enrolled patients during active infection and tracked them longitudinally. The receptor comes from a woman between 70 and 85 years old with COVID-19, enrolled during active disease. The specimen sequenced was peripheral blood.

The CDR3 bases are TGTGCCAGCAGCGGGCAGGGCTCCTATGGCTACACCTTC. This codes for CASSGQGSYGYTF. The chain joins TRBV9 to TRBJ1-2, with a weak D call TRBD1 (5 bases). Between the trimmed V and J ends, which lost 3 bases and 4 bases, there was a span of 10 bases. Germline-derived CDR1 and CDR2 are SGDLS and YYNGEE. The CDR3 consists of 13 residues.